This T cell receptor (beta chain) was recorded in a study of cytomegalovirus exposure and HLA in healthy donors. Overall study results and limits: Analyses of presence/absence relied on an assumption of roughly uniform sequencing depth across donors.

As to this clone: Its specificity is not known.

CDR3 length equals 15 residues. Germline V gene data show CDR1 as LGHNA and CDR2 as YNFKEQ. Trimming removed 4 bases at V and 5 bases at J, with 17 bases between. PCR used 60 Vbeta primers and 13 Jbeta primers. As originally analysed: It was a later analysis that counted roughly 80 million unique TCR beta chains, of which around 11 million were shared. Repertoires were generated with immunoSEQ multiplex PCR, while TCRdb's copy carries only in-frame clones and drops some. That table is the source of V, J and clone size, and D and trimming were worked out from the DNA. The data show 110,000 or so clones, about 68% seen once.

Sequencing was carried out using PBMCs. The sequence was obtained from a woman in her 40s in good health and CMV-seropositive. V is TRBV4-2 and J is TRBJ1-1, with D tentatively TRBD1 (6 bases). CDR3 loop: CASSLISGVSTEAFF. The CDR3 DNA reads TGTGCCAGCAGCCTAATCTCAGGGGTTTCGACTGAAGCTTTCTTT.